The 24 T cell receptor beta chains reported below all come from one sample, sequenced in a study of blood T cell repertoires in COVID-19. This table comes from immunoSEQ multiplex PCR, and its TCRdb copy is limited to in-frame clones, with some not included. The top ten hold around 12% of the sample, which has some 130,000 clones, 80% to 85% seen once. Sequenced input: peripheral blood. The source of these receptors is a woman aged 25-40 years who had recovered from COVID-19.

The rearrangement uses TRBV4-1 and TRBJ1-1; D is perhaps TRBD1 (5 bases). V dropped 2 bases and J dropped 5 bases, with 12 bases sitting between them. Per germline, CDR1 MGHRA and CDR2 YSYEKL. This CDR3 contains 14 residues. The CDR3 sequence is CASSQLTQGTEAFF. Written as DNA, the CDR3 is TGCGCCAGCAGCCAATTAACGCAGGGAACTGAAGCTTTCTTT.

This clone was detected once. This sequence joins TRBV4-2 and TRBJ2-3; D gene uncertain. This CDR3 has 15 amino acids. Trimming took 0 bases from V and 0 from J, leaving 7 bases between them. Germline V gives CDR1 LGHNA, CDR2 YNFKEQ. The CDR3 here is CASSQEAGSTDTQYF. The CDR3 DNA follows: TGTGCCAGCAGCCAAGAAGCCGGGAGCACAGATACGCAGTATTTT.

The chain links TRBV9 to TRBJ2-2; tentative D call: TRBD2 (5 bases). The CDR3 spans 17 residues. Germline loops: CDR1 SGDLS, CDR2 YYNGEE. V lost 0 bases and J 4 bases, leaving 16 bases between the germline ends. DNA for the CDR3: TGTGCCAGCAGCGTAGCTCGGAGCGGCCATCGCACCGGGGAGCTGTTTTTT. This encodes CASSVARSGHRTGELFF.

This clone was counted a single time. The rearrangement links TRBV7-6 to TRBJ1-5; a weak D match, TRBD1 (5 bases). Germline V gene data show CDR1 as SGHVS and CDR2 as FNYEAQ. The CDR3 is 13 residues long. The V and J ends lost 6 bases and 2 bases respectively, with 8 bases between them. The DNA of the CDR3 is TGTGCCAGCAGTTCGACAGGCAATCAGCCCCAGCATTTT. Residues: CASSSTGNQPQHF.

The V and J genes are TRBV7-9 and TRBJ2-7; weak D call: TRBD1 (6 bases). The CDR3 loop spans 17 amino acids. V gave up 4 bases and J gave up 3 bases, with 22 bases separating them. Germline assignment: CDR1 SEHNR and CDR2 FQNEAQ (reference sequence). The DNA of the CDR3 is TGTGCCAGCAGCTCGGGACCACAGGGAACCCCCTACTACGAGCAGTACTTC. Protein product: CASSSGPQGTPYYEQYF. The complete variable domain, with remaining parts taken from reference TRBV7-9 and TRBJ2-7, reads DTGVSQNPRHKITKRGQNVTFRCDPISEHNRLYWYRQTLGQGPEFLTYFQNEAQLEKSRLLSDRFSAERPKGSFSTLEIQRTEQGDSAMYLCASSSGPQGTPYYEQYFGPGTRLTVT.

The gene calls are TRBV5-6 and TRBJ2-7, with D possibly TRBD1 on 8 matching bases. Germline V CDR1 and CDR2: SGHDT, YYEEEE. The germline V and J ends were trimmed by 4 bases and 0 bases, with 14 bases remaining between them. The CDR3 runs 15 residues. CDR3 amino acids: CASSGGDRISYEQYF. CDR3 nucleotides: TGTGCCAGCAGCGGGGGGGACAGGATCTCCTACGAGCAGTACTTC.

A single count supports this clone. The rearrangement joins TRBV18 to TRBJ1-4, with D hard to call. The CDR3 spans 14 residues. V shed 5 bases and J shed 0 bases, with 7 bases lying between them. Germline V gene lookup returns CDR1 KGHSH and CDR2 LQKENI. The CDR3 sequence: CASSSSSTNEKLFF. The CDR3 bases are TGTGCCAGCTCATCGAGCTCAACTAATGAAAAACTGTTTTTT. The full variable domain, with the rest looked up from reference TRBV18 and TRBJ1-4, is NAGVMQNPRHLVRRRGQEARLRCSPMKGHSHVYWYRQLPEEGLKFMVYLQKENIIDESGMPKERFSAEFPKEGPSILRIQQVVRGDSAAYFCASSSSSTNEKLFFGSGTQLSVL.

This chain connects TRBV12-5 to TRBJ1-5, with D unresolved. Between the trimmed V and J ends, which lost 0 bases and 7 bases, there was a span of 22 bases. Germline values: CDR1 LGHNT, CDR2 FRNRAP. The CDR3 runs to 18 residues. The CDR3 is CASGLVQTNSNTRQPQHF. Written as DNA, the CDR3 is TGTGCTAGTGGTTTGGTACAGACAAACAGTAATACAAGGCAGCCCCAGCATTTT. Full variable domain (missing parts from reference TRBV12-5 and TRBJ1-5): DARVTQTPRHKVTEMGQEVTMRCQPILGHNTVFWYRQTMMQGLELLAYFRNRAPLDDSGMPKDRFSAEMPDATLATLKIQPSEPRDSAVYFCASGLVQTNSNTRQPQHFGDGTRLSIL.

The chain recombines TRBV4-1 with TRBJ2-1; TRBD2 aligns across 7 bases. The ends lost 0 bases at V and 7 bases at J; junction bases unmatched: 9. Per germline, CDR1 MGHRA and CDR2 YSYEKL. The CDR3 length is 16 residues. CDR3 in amino acids: CASSQDESRETNEQFF. The DNA of the CDR3 is TGCGCCAGCAGCCAAGATGAGTCGCGGGAGACAAATGAGCAGTTCTTC.

The chain couples TRBV7-3 to TRBJ2-1; 8 bases fit TRBD2. Trimming cost V 9 bases and J 7 bases; bases outside gene matches: 8. Looked up from germline, CDR1 is SGHTA and CDR2 is FQGTGA. There are 13 residues in the CDR3. This chain's CDR3 is CASVSRGGNEQFF. In nucleotides, the CDR3 is TGTGCCAGTGTTAGCCGCGGGGGGAATGAGCAGTTCTTC.

The CDR3 nucleotides are TGTGCCAGCAGCTTAAAAGGGGAAGAGACCCAGTACTTC. Translation: CASSLKGEETQYF. The rearrangement links TRBV7-9 to TRBJ2-5, with D perhaps matching TRBD1 (5 bases). Per germline, CDR1 SEHNR and CDR2 FQNEAQ (reference sequence). This CDR3 region has 13 residues. V lost 2 bases, J lost 3 bases, and 7 bases lay in between.

In its sample, this clone was seen once. The V call is TRBV4-1, the J call TRBJ2-3; D is unresolved. Germline V gene data show CDR1 as MGHRA and CDR2 as YSYEKL. The CDR3 loop spans 15 amino acids. V gave up 3 bases and J gave up 6 bases, with 16 bases separating them. CDR3 in amino acids: CASSQVIRTVDTQYF. The CDR3 region has the DNA TGCGCCAGCAGCCAGGTAATCCGTACAGTGGATACGCAGTATTTT.

In its sample, this clone was seen a few times. The sample has other DNA sequences that encode this CDR3 too. The chain has TRBV6-5 and TRBJ1-1; weak D call: TRBD1 (5 bases). The CDR3 spans 13 residues. CDR1 is MNHEY and CDR2 is SVGAGI in the germline V gene. Trimming pared 0 bases from V and 4 bases from J, leaving 6 bases between. CDR3 coding DNA: TGTGCCAGCAGTTACTCAGGGGTCACTGAAGCTTTCTTT. This gives the protein CASSYSGVTEAFF.

The chain recombines TRBV25-1 with TRBJ1-1; 8 positions match TRBD1. CDR3 length: 13 residues. The ends lost 5 bases at V and 7 bases at J; junction bases unmatched: 6. The germline V gene encodes CDR1 MGHDK and CDR2 SYGVNS. The CDR3, as DNA: TGTGCCAGCAGTACAGGGGGGCACGGTGAAGCTTTCTTT. Residues: CASSTGGHGEAFF.

J is TRBJ2-3 and V is TRBV3-1 (or the pseudogene TRBV3-2), with 7 bases that match TRBD2. CDR3 length: 17 residues. With 1 base clipped from V and 2 bases from J, the junction kept 9 bases outside the gene matches. Looked up from germline, CDR1 is LGHDT and CDR2 is YNNKEL (reference sequence). In nucleotides, the CDR3 is TGTGCCAGCAGCCAAGTCGGTGGGAGGGTAACCACAGATACGCAGTATTTT. This translates into CASSQVGGRVTTDTQYF.

The chain carries TRBV2 and TRBJ1-5; D is ambiguous. Trimming cost V 4 bases and J 1 base, with 11 bases left between them. This CDR3 has 15 amino acids. Germline CDR1 SNHLY, CDR2 FYNNEI. This CDR3 reads CASSAELNSNQPQHF. The CDR3 nucleotides are TGTGCCAGCAGTGCGGAGTTGAACAGCAATCAGCCCCAGCATTTT.

V gene TRBV7-3 combines with J gene TRBJ2-5; TRBD1 agrees at 10 bases. This CDR3 has 16 amino acids. Germline CDR1 SGHTA, CDR2 FQGTGA. V shed 5 bases and J 4 bases; nucleotides not matched to a gene: 10. CDR3 loop: CASSPMDRGSSETQYF. The CDR3 DNA sequence: TGTGCCAGCAGCCCAATGGACAGGGGGTCCTCAGAGACCCAGTACTTC.

This clone was counted once. The rearrangement uses TRBV5-6 and TRBJ2-3; a weak D match, TRBD2 (6 bases). There are 16 residues in the CDR3. V was cut by 1 base and J by 0 bases, with 12 bases left in between. Germline CDR1 is SGHDT and CDR2 is YYEEEE. This chain's CDR3 is CASSLLAGTSTDTQYF. CDR3 sequence (DNA): TGTGCCAGCAGCTTGTTAGCAGGGACTAGCACAGATACGCAGTATTTT.

The chain joins TRBV9 to TRBJ2-7; possible D gene TRBD2, 5 bases. CDR1 is SGDLS and CDR2 is YYNGEE in the germline V gene. Between the trimmed V and J ends, which lost 3 bases and 2 bases, there was a span of 12 bases. CDR3 length: 14 residues. This CDR3 is CASSANGNAYEQYF. In nucleotides, the CDR3 is TGTGCCAGCAGCGCCAACGGGAACGCCTACGAGCAGTACTTC. The whole variable domain, remainder taken from reference TRBV9 and TRBJ2-7, is DSGVTQTPKHLITATGQRVTLRCSPRSGDLSVYWYQQSLDQGLQFLIQYYNGEERAKGNILERFSAQQFPDLHSELNLSSLELGDSALYFCASSANGNAYEQYFGPGTRLTVT.

The chain recombines TRBV18 with TRBJ2-1; 11 positions match TRBD1. Per the germline V gene, CDR1 is KGHSH and CDR2 is LQKENI. This CDR3 is 14 amino acids long. Unmatched junction bases numbered 5, after V lost 6 bases and J lost 7 bases. CDR3 amino acids: CASSRGQGGNEQFF. CDR3 DNA: TGTGCCAGCTCTAGGGGACAGGGGGGGAATGAGCAGTTCTTC.

The chain combines TRBV5-4 with TRBJ1-6; the D is unclear. Trimming stripped 0 bases from V and 8 bases from J, with 12 bases between. The germline CDR1 and CDR2 sequences are SGHNT and YYREEE (reference sequence). This CDR3 is 15 amino acids long. The CDR3 coding sequence is TGTGCCAGCAGCTTGGTCGGAGGCGGGGATTCACCCCTCCACTTT. As protein: CASSLVGGGDSPLHF. The entire variable domain, with the rest obtained from reference TRBV5-4 and TRBJ1-6, is as follows: ETGVTQSPTHLIKTRGQQVTLRCSSQSGHNTVSWYQQALGQGPQFIFQYYREEENGRGNFPPRFSGLQFPNYSSELNVNALELDDSALYLCASSLVGGGDSPLHFGNGTRLTVT.

This sequence joins TRBV28 and TRBJ2-5; a weak D match, TRBD1 (6 bases). The CDR3 length is 14 residues. Germline CDR1 is MDHEN and CDR2 is SYDVKM. V lost 2 bases and J lost 1, with 8 bases in between. CDR3 residues: CASSLSRGQETQYF. CDR3 sequence (DNA): TGTGCCAGCAGTTTAAGCAGGGGCCAAGAGACCCAGTACTTC.

A note on this clone: This CDR3 is also generated by other DNA sequences in the sample. V gene TRBV18 combines with J gene TRBJ1-5; the match to TRBD1 covers 8 bases. CDR3 length: 15 amino acids. V lost 3 bases and J lost 2; bases outside the gene matches: 3. Germline V gene lookup returns CDR1 KGHSH and CDR2 LQKENI. CDR3 loop: CASSPDRGGNQPQHF. The CDR3 coding sequence is TGTGCCAGCTCACCCGACAGGGGCGGCAATCAGCCCCAGCATTTT. Filled out from reference TRBV18 and TRBJ1-5, the complete variable domain reads NAGVMQNPRHLVRRRGQEARLRCSPMKGHSHVYWYRQLPEEGLKFMVYLQKENIIDESGMPKERFSAEFPKEGPSILRIQQVVRGDSAAYFCASSPDRGGNQPQHFGDGTRLSIL.

J is TRBJ2-1 and V is TRBV6-5; 10 nucleotides match TRBD2. CDR1 and CDR2 from the germline V gene are MNHEY and SVGAGI. V shed 6 bases, J shed 6 bases, and the junction held 8 bases outside the gene matches. The CDR3 runs 15 residues. CDR3 nucleotide sequence: TGTGCCAGCAGCCGGGGGGCTAGCGGGAGCAATGAGCAGTTCTTC. Translating it yields CASSRGASGSNEQFF.